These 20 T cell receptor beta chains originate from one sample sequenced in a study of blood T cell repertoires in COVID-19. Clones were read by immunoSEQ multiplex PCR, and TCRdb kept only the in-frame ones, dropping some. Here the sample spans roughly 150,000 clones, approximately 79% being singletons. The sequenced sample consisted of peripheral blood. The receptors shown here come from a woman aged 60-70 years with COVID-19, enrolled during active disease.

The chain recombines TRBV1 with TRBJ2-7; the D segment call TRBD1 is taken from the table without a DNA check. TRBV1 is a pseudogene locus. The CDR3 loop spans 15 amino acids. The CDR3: CTSSQEIQGINEQYF. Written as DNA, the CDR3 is TGCACCAGCAGCCAAGAGATCCAGGGGATCAACGAGCAGTACTTC.

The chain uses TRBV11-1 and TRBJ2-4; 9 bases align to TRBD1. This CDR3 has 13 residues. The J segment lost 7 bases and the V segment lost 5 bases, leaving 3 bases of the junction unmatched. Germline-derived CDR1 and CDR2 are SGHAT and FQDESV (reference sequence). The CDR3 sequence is CASSLDRGNIQYF. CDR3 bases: TGTGCCAGCAGCCTGGACAGGGGCAACATTCAGTACTTC.

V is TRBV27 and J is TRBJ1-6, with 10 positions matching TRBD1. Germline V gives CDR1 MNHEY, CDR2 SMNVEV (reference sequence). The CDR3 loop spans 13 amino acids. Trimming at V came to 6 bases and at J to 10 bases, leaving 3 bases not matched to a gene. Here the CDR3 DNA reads TGTGCCAGCAGAGGGACAGGGGTATCACCCCTCCACTTT. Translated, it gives CASRGTGVSPLHF.

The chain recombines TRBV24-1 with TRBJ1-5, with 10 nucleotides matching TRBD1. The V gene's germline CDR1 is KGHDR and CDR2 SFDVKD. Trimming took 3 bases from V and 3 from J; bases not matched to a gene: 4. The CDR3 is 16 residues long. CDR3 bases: TGTGCCACCAGTGATCGGACAGGGGGTTACAATCAGCCCCAGCATTTT. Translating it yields CATSDRTGGYNQPQHF.

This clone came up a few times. The CDR3 DNA reads as TGTGCCAGCAGCTTAGTCAGGGGCCAAGAGACCCAGTACTTC. This translates into CASSLVRGQETQYF. The chain couples TRBV7-9 to TRBJ2-5, with TRBD1 as a possible D gene (6 bases). The CDR3 length is 14 residues. CDR1 is SEHNR and CDR2 is FQNEAQ in the germline V gene (reference sequence). V lost 1 base and J lost 1, with 7 bases in between.

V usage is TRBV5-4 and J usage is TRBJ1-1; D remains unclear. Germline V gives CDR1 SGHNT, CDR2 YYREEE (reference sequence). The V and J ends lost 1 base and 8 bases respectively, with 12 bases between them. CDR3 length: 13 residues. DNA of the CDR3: TGTGCCAGCAGCTTGACCAGCAAGCGAGAAGCTTTCTTT. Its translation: CASSLTSKREAFF.

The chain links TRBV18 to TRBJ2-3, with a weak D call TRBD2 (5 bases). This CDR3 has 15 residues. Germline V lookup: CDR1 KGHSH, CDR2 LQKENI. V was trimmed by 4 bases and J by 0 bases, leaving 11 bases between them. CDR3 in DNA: TGTGCCAGCTCACGAGCGGTGAGTAGCACAGATACGCAGTATTTT. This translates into CASSRAVSSTDTQYF.

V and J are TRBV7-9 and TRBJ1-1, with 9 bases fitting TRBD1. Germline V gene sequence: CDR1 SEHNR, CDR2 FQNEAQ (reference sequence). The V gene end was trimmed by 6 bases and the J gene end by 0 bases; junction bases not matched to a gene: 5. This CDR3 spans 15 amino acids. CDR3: CASRSDRGMNTEAFF. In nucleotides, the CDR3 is TGTGCCAGCAGATCGGACAGGGGAATGAACACTGAAGCTTTCTTT.

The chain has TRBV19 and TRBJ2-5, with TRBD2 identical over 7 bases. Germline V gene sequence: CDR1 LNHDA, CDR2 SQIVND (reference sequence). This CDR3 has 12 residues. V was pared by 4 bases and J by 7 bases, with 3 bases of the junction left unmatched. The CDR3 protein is CASSTGRGTQYF. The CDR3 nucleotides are TGTGCCAGTAGTACAGGGAGGGGGACCCAGTACTTC.

CDR3 coding DNA: TGTGCCAGTTACGGGGGATATGGCTACACCTTC. It translates to CASYGGYGYTF. V gene TRBV19 combines with J gene TRBJ1-2; tentative D call: TRBD1 (5 bases). V was cut by 8 bases and J by 5 bases, with 9 bases left in between. This CDR3 region has 11 residues. The germline CDR1 and CDR2 sequences are LNHDA and SQIVND (reference sequence).

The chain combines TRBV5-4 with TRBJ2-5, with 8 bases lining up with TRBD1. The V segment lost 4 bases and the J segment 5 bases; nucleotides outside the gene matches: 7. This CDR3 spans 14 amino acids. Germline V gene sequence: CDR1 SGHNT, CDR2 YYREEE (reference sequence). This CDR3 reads CASSLPTGEETQYF. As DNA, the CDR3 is TGTGCCAGCAGCCTACCGACAGGGGAGGAGACCCAGTACTTC.

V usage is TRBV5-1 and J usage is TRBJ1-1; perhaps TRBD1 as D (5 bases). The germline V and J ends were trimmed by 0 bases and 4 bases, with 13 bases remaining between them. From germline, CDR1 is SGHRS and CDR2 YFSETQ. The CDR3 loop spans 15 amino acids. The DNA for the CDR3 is TGCGCCAGCAGCTTGGAACTTGGGGCTCTCACTGAAGCTTTCTTT. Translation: CASSLELGALTEAFF.

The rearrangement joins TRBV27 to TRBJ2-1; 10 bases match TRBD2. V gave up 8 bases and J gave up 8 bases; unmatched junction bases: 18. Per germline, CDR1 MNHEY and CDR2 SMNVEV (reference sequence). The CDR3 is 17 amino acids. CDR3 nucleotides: TGTGCCAGCCTTCCTGGGGCTAGCGGGAGACAGAGGGATGAGCAGTTCTTC. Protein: CASLPGASGRQRDEQFF.

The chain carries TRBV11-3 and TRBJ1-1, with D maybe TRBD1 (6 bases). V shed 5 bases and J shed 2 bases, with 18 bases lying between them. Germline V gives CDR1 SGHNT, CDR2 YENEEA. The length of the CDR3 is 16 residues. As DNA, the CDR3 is TGTGCCAGCAGCCTCGGGCGGGGGCATCGTAACACTGAAGCTTTCTTT. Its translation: CASSLGRGHRNTEAFF.

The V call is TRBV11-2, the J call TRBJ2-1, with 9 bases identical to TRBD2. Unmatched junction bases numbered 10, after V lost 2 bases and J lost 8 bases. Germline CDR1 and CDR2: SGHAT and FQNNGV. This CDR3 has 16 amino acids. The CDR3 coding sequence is TGTGCCAGCAGCTTAAATCTGGCGGGAGGGACAGATGAGCAGTTCTTC. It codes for CASSLNLAGGTDEQFF.

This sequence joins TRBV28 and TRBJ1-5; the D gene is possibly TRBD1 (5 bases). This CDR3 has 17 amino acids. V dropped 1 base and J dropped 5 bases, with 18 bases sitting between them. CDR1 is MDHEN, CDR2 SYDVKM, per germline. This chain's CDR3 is CASSLSGRGGQDQPQHF. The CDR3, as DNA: TGTGCCAGCAGTTTATCGGGACGGGGGGGTCAAGATCAGCCCCAGCATTTT. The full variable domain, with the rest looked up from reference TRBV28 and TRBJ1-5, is DVKVTQSSRYLVKRTGEKVFLECVQDMDHENMFWYRQDPGLGLRLIYFSYDVKMKEKGDIPEGYSVSREKKERFSLILESASTNQTSMYLCASSLSGRGGQDQPQHFGDGTRLSIL.

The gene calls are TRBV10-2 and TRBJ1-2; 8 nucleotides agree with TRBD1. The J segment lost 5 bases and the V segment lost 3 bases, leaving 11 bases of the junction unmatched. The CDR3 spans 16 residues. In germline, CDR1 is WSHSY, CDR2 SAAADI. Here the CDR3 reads CASSDKDRVLFYGYTF. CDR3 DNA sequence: TGCGCCAGCAGTGATAAGGACAGGGTTTTATTTTATGGCTACACCTTC.

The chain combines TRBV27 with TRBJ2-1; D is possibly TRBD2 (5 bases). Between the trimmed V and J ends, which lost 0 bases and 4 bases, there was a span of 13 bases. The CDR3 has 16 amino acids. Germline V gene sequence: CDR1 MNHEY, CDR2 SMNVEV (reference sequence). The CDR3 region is CASSLSGLGLYNEQFF. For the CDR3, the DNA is TGTGCCAGCAGTTTATCAGGGCTCGGACTTTACAATGAGCAGTTCTTC.

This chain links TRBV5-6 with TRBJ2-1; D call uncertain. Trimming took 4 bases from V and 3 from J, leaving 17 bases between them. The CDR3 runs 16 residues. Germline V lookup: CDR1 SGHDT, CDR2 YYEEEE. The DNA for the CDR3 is TGTGCCAGCAGCCTTATGCAGATAACTAACTACAATGAGCAGTTCTTC. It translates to CASSLMQITNYNEQFF.

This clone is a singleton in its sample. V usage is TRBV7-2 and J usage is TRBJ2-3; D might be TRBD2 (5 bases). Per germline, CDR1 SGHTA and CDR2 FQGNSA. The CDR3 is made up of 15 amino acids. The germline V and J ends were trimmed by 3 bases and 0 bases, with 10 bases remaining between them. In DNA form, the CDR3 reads TGTGCCAGCAGCTTGAGCGGTACTAGCACAGATACGCAGTATTTT. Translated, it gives CASSLSGTSTDTQYF.